The T cell receptor beta chain described here comes from a study of OX40 agonist ivuxolimab in advanced cancers. As for the study more broadly: Ivuxolimab was a fully human IgG2 agonistic monoclonal antibody targeting the costimulatory receptor OX40 (CD134). Peripheral TCRbeta sequencing was intended to test whether TCR sequence diversity was altered and clonal T-cell expansion was caused by ivuxolimab. Intravenous ivuxolimab was administered to patients every 2 weeks at six dose levels: 0.01, 0.1, 0.3, 1.5, 3 and 10 mg/kg. Partial responses occurred in three dose-escalation patients, of whom one had hepatocellular carcinoma and two had cutaneous melanoma. Patients were allowed to have had prior anti-PD-1, anti-PD-L1 or anti-CTLA-4 therapy, and around 37% of the dose-escalation patients had previously received checkpoint inhibitors. In the dose-escalation cohort, more than 75% of patients were male, and the mean age was around 60 years, with a range of about 20 to 79. Of the roughly 52 dose-escalation patients, hepatocellular carcinoma was present in around 20, melanoma in roughly 15, renal cell carcinoma in 9 and head and neck cancer in 9. The paper covers the monotherapy dose-escalation part of the phase I ivuxolimab trial, which included N ≈ 57 patients. The research as a whole found: Antigen specificity was not determined for the clonally expanded peripheral T cells. Low levels of normalized T-cell clonal expansion were also seen in some patients who did not respond. In the 0.1-3.0 mg/kg groups, partial responders were among the patients with the lowest normalized peripheral clonal expansion, particularly in CD8+ T cells. After ivuxolimab, expanded clones were on average more numerous among CD8+ T cells than among CD4+ T cells. Clonal expansion of both CD4+ and CD8+ blood T cells was observed from baseline to week 6 at doses 0.1 to 3.0 mg/kg.

About this clone itself: Its target antigen remains unknown. Base qualities were left out, and no much larger clone turns up one base away.

From the cysteine up to the phenylalanine, the CDR3 has a length of 14 residues. CDR3 DNA is the only sequence kept; it has 42 bases, read in frame from the first base. Reading the germline V gene gives CDR1 SNHLY and CDR2 FYNNEI. V trim: 6 bases; J trim: 7 bases; unmatched bases: 11. To sequence the TCRbeta CDR3 region, genomic DNA was isolated from the sorted cells. The immunoSEQ Assay was used for sequencing of TCRbeta CDR3 regions. This is the immuneACCESS table as TCRdb keeps it, with only in-frame sequences that have V and J called. A part of the clones is gone; compared with another copy, unresolved V genes explain less than half, and the rest is unexplained. The sample table lists roughly 62,000 clones, 84% of them with a count of one. The biggest ten clones account for 4.6% of the sample. The trial excluded patients who had a history of autoimmune disease or were on systemic immunosuppression. Peripheral blood for TCR sequencing was collected from all dose cohorts at baseline, on cycle 4 day 1, and on cycle 7 day 1. Samples were obtained from an open-label, multicenter, first-in-human phase I dose-escalation trial of ivuxolimab. Adults with locally advanced or metastatic melanoma, renal cell, hepatocellular, or head and neck squamous cell carcinoma were enrolled in the trial. Before TCR sequencing, CD4+ T cells and CD8+ T cells from peripheral blood were sorted into separate populations.

The clonotype originates from an adult with an advanced solid tumor such as melanoma, head and neck, liver or kidney cancer. The sample consisted of CD4+ or CD8+ T cells sorted from blood, taken in a trial of the OX40 agonist ivuxolimab. The sequence joins TRBV2 to TRBJ1-2; 7 junctional bases match TRBD1. The nucleotide sequence reads TGTGCCAGCAGAGAACGACAGGGTACGGGTGGCTACACCTTC. It encodes CASRERQGTGGYTF.